The present T cell receptor beta chain was sequenced within a study of T cell responses to AZD1222 COVID-19 vaccine (dated by TCRdb to the early 2020s). Study-level background: AZD1222 recipients given second doses at about 4 weeks or at about 12 weeks were pooled, since spike-specific TCR depth and breadth were not found to differ between the two schedules. A total of 230 to 250 trial participants underwent TCR sequencing, of whom 207 received two doses of AZD1222 and about 26 received two doses of the MenACWY control vaccine. Enrollment into the trials was organized by age into subgroups of 18-55, 56-69 and 70-plus years, and those subgroups contained roughly 160, 29 and 62 TCR-sequenced participants, respectively. Points the paper makes about the study in general: Reportedly, close to half of the unique spike-specific TCRs recognized epitopes lying outside the regions that are mutated in the B.1.351 and B.1.1.7 variants. The vaccine-associated CD4 TCRs covered the entire spike protein, and the dominant responses fell in regions 160-218 and 743-854. In the small 56-69-year group, the increase in depth fell short of significance, most likely because of low power. After two AZD1222 doses, spike-specific TCR breadth and depth were significantly higher than at day 0 and than in MenACWY recipients. Participants were mostly white British, with more females than males. The authors suggested clonal diversity may have been underestimated. Because no samples from the day 14 peak response were available, repertoires could be characterized only after the peak T cell response. Conclusions about previously exposed vaccinees are limited because only six or seven AZD1222 recipients were SARS-CoV-2 seropositive at baseline.

As concerns this clone: Which antigen it targets is not known. Per-base qualities were not stored, and no clone one base away is much larger.

The CDR3 regions of human TCRbeta chains were subjected to immunosequencing. As for how the authors treated the data: Repertoire TCRs were checked for matches against a reference library of SARS-CoV-2-specific TCRs that had been generated using the MIRA antigen-specificity platform. Breadth was defined as the fraction of unique TCRs that were SARS-CoV-2-associated, and depth was defined as the fraction of total T cells that were SARS-CoV-2-associated. Using the MIRA data, each spike-specific TCR was assigned both to the spike region to which the TCR was reactive and to a CD4 or CD8 class. Log10-transformed breadth and depth values were compared by one-way ANOVA with Sidak's multiple comparisons tests. The immuneACCESS repertoire file appears here via TCRdb, limited to in-frame rearrangements. These files lack a portion of the clones; in checked studies, under half of the deficit traces to unresolved V genes, and the cause of the others is not known. The V and J calls and clone size come from that table; D and trimming were worked out from the DNA. The sample yields roughly 120,000 clones; around 83% were counted once. More than 10% of the sample lies in the top ten.

CDR1 LNHDA and CDR2 SQIVND were looked up in the germline V gene (reference sequence). The CDR3 covers 16 residues, taking in both the cysteine and the phenylalanine. The DNA shown is the 48-base CDR3, in frame from base 1. The V and J ends are trimmed by 4 bases and 0 bases, leaving 10 bases between them. The sample's time point label, decoded: baseline before first vaccination. Samples from vaccinated people were obtained from the UK trials COV001 and COV002, which included a single-blind randomized controlled phase 2/3 trial of AZD1222 (ChAdOx1 nCoV-19) in healthy adults. For TCRbeta chain sequencing, PBMC samples were collected from trial participants at day 0 and at day 28 after the second dose.

The input for sequencing was peripheral blood, taken on day 0 of AZD1222 vaccination. The clonotype comes from an adult in good health. In this chain, TRBV19 is recombined with TRBJ2-6, with TRBD1 as a weak D call on 5 bases. The CDR3 corresponds to CASSRGSSSGANVLTF. The DNA sequence reads TGTGCCAGTAGTAGGGGCAGCAGCTCTGGGGCCAACGTCCTGACTTTC. With all but the CDR3 taken from the reference TRBV19 and TRBJ2-6 genes, the full variable domain is: DGGITQSPKYLFRKEGQNVTLSCEQNLNHDAMYWYRQDPGQGLRLIYYSQIVNDFQKGDIAEGYSVSREKKESFPLTVTSAQKNPTAFYLCASSRGSSSGANVLTFGAGSRLTVL.